A single sample gave rise to the 23 T cell receptor beta chains below, sequenced in a study of metastatic and nonmetastatic thyroid tumors. No patient received treatment before thyroid surgery. TCRdb reassembled clones from the PCR reads with MiXCR. Of about 69,000 clones detected, more than 13% appear once; the ten largest clones hold over 6.5%. Specimen: blood. The receptors derive from a male donor with papillary thyroid cancer or a benign thyroid nodule (not recorded which). Some clones in this sample may be carry-over from other donors' samples.

As for this clone: A much larger clone differs from this one at a single base, so this may be a read error. This sequence joins TRBV20-1 and TRBJ1-1; weak D call: TRBD1 (5 bases). V was trimmed by 4 bases and J by 6 bases, leaving 21 bases between them. The CDR3 consists of 15 residues. Germline loops: CDR1 DFQATT, CDR2 SNEGSKA (reference sequence). This CDR3 is CSAITPGPPYPEAFF. Written as DNA, the CDR3 is TGCAGTGCTATAACACCGGGACCCCCTTACCCTGAAGCTTTCTTT.

This clone was seen many times. V and J are TRBV6-1 and TRBJ2-2, with D unclear. This CDR3 has 14 residues. CDR1 MNHNS and CDR2 SASEGT come from the germline V gene. Trimming pared 6 bases from V and 1 base from J, leaving 9 bases between. The CDR3 here is CASRRKGNTGELFF. CDR3 DNA sequence: TGTGCCAGCAGACGAAAGGGGAACACCGGGGAGCTGTTTTTT.

In this sample, this clone turned up a few times. Germline is not matched at one junction end, which may reflect a read error. V gene TRBV2 combines with J gene TRBJ2-7; 8 bases agree with TRBD1. CDR1 SNHLY and CDR2 FYNNEI come from the germline V gene. The CDR3 is 11 residues long. The CDR3 DNA sequence: TGTGTCAGCCCACAGGGGGACGAGCAGTACTTC. This encodes CVSPQGDEQYF.

This clone was recorded many times. This rearrangement joins TRBV11-1 to TRBJ2-3, with 7 bases identical to TRBD2. Germline CDR1 and CDR2: SGHAT and FQDESV (reference sequence). The V and J ends lost 5 bases and 2 bases, in that order; junction bases with no gene match: 10. The CDR3 contains 16 residues. CDR3 in amino acids: CASSSGEGPLTDTQYF. CDR3 nucleotide sequence: TGTGCCAGCAGCAGCGGGGAGGGGCCCCTCACAGATACGCAGTATTTT.

This clone appeared many times. The genes are TRBV28 and TRBJ1-1, with a weak D call TRBD1 (6 bases). The V gene's germline CDR1 is MDHEN and CDR2 SYDVKM. The CDR3 extends over 13 amino acids. Trimming took 8 bases from V and 4 from J, leaving 14 bases between them. The CDR3 is CASSNAGATEAFF. As DNA, the CDR3 is TGTGCCAGCTCCAACGCGGGGGCCACTGAAGCTTTCTTT.

Ten or more counts support this clone. V gene TRBV29-1 combines with J gene TRBJ2-5; TRBD1 aligns across 7 bases. V shed 6 bases and J 5 bases; nucleotides not matched to a gene: 6. Germline-derived CDR1 and CDR2 are SQVTM and ANQGSEA. This CDR3 has 12 residues. This chain's CDR3 is CSVSGGSETQYF. CDR3 in DNA: TGCAGCGTGTCAGGGGGAAGTGAGACCCAGTACTTC. Using reference TRBV29-1 and TRBJ2-5 for the parts outside the CDR3, the full variable domain is SAVISQKPSRDICQRGTSLTIQCQVDSQVTMMFWYRQQPGQSLTLIATANQGSEATYESGFVIDKFPISRPNLTFSTLTVSNMSPEDSSIYLCSVSGGSETQYFGPGTRLLVL.

This clone was seen many times. The chain has TRBV5-1 and TRBJ2-7, with 9 bases identical to TRBD1. This CDR3 has 14 residues. V lost 2 bases, J lost 7 bases, and 7 bases stayed unmatched. Looked up from germline, CDR1 is SGHRS and CDR2 is YFSETQ. The CDR3 nucleotides read TGCGCCAGCAGCTTCCGGGACAGGGAGTGGGAGCAGTACGTC. Its translation: CASSFRDREWEQYV.

Ten or more counts support this clone. The chain employs TRBV18 and TRBJ1-4; 7 nucleotides agree with TRBD1. CDR3 size: 16 residues. The junction had 11 bases not matched to a gene; V was cut back by 2 bases and J by 8 bases. Germline lookup yields CDR1 KGHSH and CDR2 LQKENI. The CDR3 here is CASSPSQGGSGEKLFF. The CDR3 DNA sequence: TGTGCCAGCTCACCATCTCAGGGGGGATCGGGAGAAAAACTGTTTTTT.

This clone has ten or more counts. V gene TRBV29-1 combines with J gene TRBJ1-5; D unclear. The CDR3 totals 14 residues. The germline V gene has CDR1 SQVTM and CDR2 ANQGSEA. The ends were cut back, 8 bases at V and 2 bases at J, with 16 bases in the middle. The CDR3, as DNA: TGCAGCACCGAGGGCGGGGATGGCAATCAGCCCCAGCATTTT. Translated: CSTEGGDGNQPQHF.

This clone was observed at least ten times. The rearrangement links TRBV12-3 or TRBV12-4 to TRBJ1-1; 7 bases are a match to TRBD1. The V gene end was trimmed by 6 bases and the J gene end by 4 bases; junction bases not matched to a gene: 2. This CDR3 region has 12 residues. CDR3 in DNA: TGTGCCAGCAGCGCAGGGGGCACTGAAGCTTTCTTT. This sequence encodes CASSAGGTEAFF.

This clone has ten or more counts. The chain combines TRBV6-1 with TRBJ2-2, with D possibly TRBD2 on 5 matching bases. Germline-derived CDR1 and CDR2 are MNHNS and SASEGT. Trimming left V 8 bases short and J 0 bases short, with 7 bases between. The CDR3 consists of 13 residues. CDR3 protein: CASRAANTGELFF. The CDR3 DNA is TGTGCCAGCCGAGCGGCGAACACCGGGGAGCTGTTTTTT.

This clone was seen at least ten times. V usage is TRBV7-2 and J usage is TRBJ2-7; D is possibly TRBD1 or TRBD2 (5 bases each). V dropped 0 bases and J dropped 0 bases, with 12 bases sitting between them. Germline values: CDR1 SGHTA, CDR2 FQGNSA. CDR3 size: 16 residues. The DNA of the CDR3 is TGTGCCAGCAGCTTAGCAGGCCAGAGGGGCTCCTACGAGCAGTACGTC. Translated, it gives CASSLAGQRGSYEQYV.

This clone was detected many times. The genes are TRBV6-6 and TRBJ2-7, with TRBD1 matching over 9 bases. CDR1 and CDR2 (germline): MNHNY, SVGAGI (reference sequence). The CDR3 covers 19 residues. Trimming removed 2 bases from V and 3 bases from J; junction bases left unmatched: 17. CDR3 sequence reads: CASSYPEGQGPSRYYEQYF. CDR3 nucleotides: TGTGCCAGCAGTTACCCGGAAGGACAGGGGCCCTCTCGATACTACGAGCAGTACTTC.

This clone was recorded at least ten times. The chain is built from TRBV4-1 and TRBJ2-7; TRBD2 aligns across 8 bases. V trimming: 0 bases; J trimming: 0 bases; junction bases outside the gene matches: 10. Germline CDR1 reads MGHRA; CDR2 reads YSYEKL. This CDR3 spans 18 amino acids. The CDR3 protein is CASSQDRVTGTSSYEQYF. The CDR3 DNA follows: TGCGCCAGCAGCCAAGATCGGGTAACCGGGACTAGCTCCTACGAGCAGTACTTC.

V gene TRBV4-2 combines with J gene TRBJ2-7, with D maybe TRBD1 (7 bases). Trimming left V 1 base short and J 0 bases short, with 10 bases between. Per germline, CDR1 LGHNA and CDR2 YNFKEQ. The CDR3 is made up of 15 amino acids. CDR3 region: CASSQVQGGSYEQYF. The CDR3 DNA reads as TGTGCCAGCAGCCAAGTGCAGGGGGGCTCCTACGAGCAGTACTTC.

Ten or more counts support this clone. This sequence joins TRBV20-1 and TRBJ2-7; tentative D call: TRBD1 (5 bases). CDR3 length: 14 amino acids. CDR1 is DFQATT and CDR2 is SNEGSKA in the germline V gene (reference sequence). V gave up 2 bases and J gave up 2 bases, with 13 bases separating them. The CDR3 sequence is CSARQGPETYEQYV. The CDR3 coding sequence is TGCAGTGCTAGACAGGGCCCCGAGACCTACGAGCAGTACGTC.

Many counts were recorded for this clone. The rearrangement links TRBV6-1 to TRBJ2-7; 8 positions agree with TRBD2. Germline assignment: CDR1 MNHNS and CDR2 SASEGT. The CDR3 is 16 amino acids. V lost 5 bases to trimming and J lost 4 bases; unmatched junction nucleotides: 13. The CDR3 spells CASSPLPREGQYEQYF. The CDR3 DNA reads as TGTGCCAGCAGTCCCCTTCCTCGGGAGGGCCAATACGAGCAGTACTTC.

This clone has a count of ten or more. The chain recombines TRBV25-1 with TRBJ2-1; 16 bases map to TRBD2. CDR3 length: 17 amino acids. From germline, CDR1 is MGHDK and CDR2 SYGVNS. V lost 1 base to trimming and J lost 8 bases; unmatched junction nucleotides: 5. The CDR3 nucleotides read TGTGCCAGCAGTGAATGGGGGACTAGCGGGAGGGTGGATGAGCAGTTCTTC. Protein: CASSEWGTSGRVDEQFF.

This clone was counted a few times. It may be a read error: a sequence one base away is much more abundant. The chain has TRBV9 and TRBJ2-2, with D unresolved. This CDR3 spans 13 amino acids. Deletions cut 5 bases from V and 1 base from J, with 6 bases between. The germline V gene has CDR1 SGDLS and CDR2 YYNGEE. Here the CDR3 DNA reads TGTGCCAGCAGAGTTTTGAACACCGGGGAGCTGTTTTTT. Residues: CASRVLNTGELFF.

A few counts support this clone. The limits of the CDR3 on the DNA are not certain, so only TCRdb's listed CDR3 is given. This chain connects TRBV6-2 or TRBV6-3 to TRBJ1-2. Germline CDR1 and CDR2: MNHEY and SVGEGT. The CDR3 is 15 amino acids in total, end residues counted. CDR3 residues: CASSYVALGSGSPTF.

At least ten counts were recorded for this clone. The J gene is TRBJ2-1, the V gene TRBV5-4, with D uncertain. This CDR3 has 15 amino acids. V shed 4 bases and J shed 8 bases, with 19 bases lying between them. The germline V gene encodes CDR1 SGHNT and CDR2 YYREEE (reference sequence). DNA of the CDR3: TGTGCCAGCAGCCATACACTTTATACGGTCGATGAGCAGTTCTTC. Encoded protein: CASSHTLYTVDEQFF.

This clone was detected ten times or more. This rearrangement joins TRBV5-1 to TRBJ2-3, with 11 nucleotides matching TRBD2. The junction had 3 bases not matched to a gene; V was cut back by 0 bases and J by 0 bases. The germline gives CDR1 SGHRS, CDR2 YFSETQ. The CDR3 runs 17 residues. The DNA of the CDR3 is TGCGCCAGCAGCTTGGATCTAGCGGGAGGAAGCACAGATACGCAGTATTTT. Amino acids: CASSLDLAGGSTDTQYF.

Many counts were recorded for this clone. This sequence joins TRBV27 and TRBJ2-3, with 8 bases matching TRBD2. The CDR3 runs to 15 residues. The trim removed 4 bases at V and 5 bases at J, leaving 8 bases unmatched. CDR1 is MNHEY and CDR2 is SMNVEV in the germline V gene (reference sequence). Here the CDR3 reads CASSYQRELGDTQYF. The CDR3 DNA reads as TGTGCCAGCAGTTACCAGCGGGAGCTGGGAGATACGCAGTATTTT.